The following is a TCR beta chain sequence with its context. Sequencing was performed with immunoSEQ multiplex PCR; in TCRdb, only in-frame clones are kept and a portion is missing. The sample holds 200,000 to 250,000 clones; less than 90% are singletons and the top ten take roughly 6%. These data are taken from a study of cytomegalovirus exposure and HLA in healthy donors. This CDR3 has 15 amino acids. Germline CDR1 SNHLY, CDR2 FYNNEI. V lost 7 bases to trimming and J lost 1 base; unmatched junction nucleotides: 7. The material sequenced was PBMCs. The genes are TRBV2 and TRBJ2-1, with TRBD2 matching over 7 bases. This sequence was found in a woman aged 18-29 years in good health and CMV-seronegative. The CDR3 nucleotides read TGTGCCAGCATTCGACTAGCCGCGTCCTACAATGAGCAGTTCTTC. Its translation: CASIRLAASYNEQFF.